Listed below are T cell receptor beta chains from one sample, sequenced in a study of T-cell reconstitution after alpha-beta-depleted transplantation in children. One entry per CDR3 protein results from TCRdb running MiXCR on the PCR reads. The sample carries about 870,000 distinct CDR3 sequences, approximately 15% recorded once. The sample consisted of PBMCs, mostly from graft donor cells, taken 360 days after TCRalphabeta/CD19-depleted stem cell transplant. The source is a male patient younger than 18 who had a stem cell transplant for acute lymphoblastic leukemia, so the T cells may come from the graft donor. CDR3s include the opening cysteine and the closing phenylalanine or tryptophan. The order of the fields is J gene, D gene, V gene, CDR3 protein. D genes are given only for firm matches.

TRBJ2-5	NA	TRBV19	CASSILAGTQYF
TRBJ2-7	TRBD1	TRBV29-1	CSVEVGRGHGSHEQYF
TRBJ2-7	TRBD2	TRBV5-1	CASSFLTSGIGTLYEQYF
TRBJ1-2	NA	TRBV20-1	CSARSSGRVHGYTF
TRBJ2-7	TRBD2	TRBV7-9	CASSLAGLAANYEQYF
TRBJ2-2	NA	TRBV6-1	CASSLRQVRVELFF
TRBJ2-3	NA	TRBV29-1	CSVEPAWDLRTDTQYF
TRBJ2-3	TRBD2	TRBV5-1	CASSSGLAGAFPDTQYF
TRBJ1-5	TRBD1	TRBV20-1	CSARDAQTGATYQPQHF
TRBJ2-6	NA	TRBV5-1	CASSGPQRTGLSGANVLTF
TRBJ1-5	NA	TRBV4-1	CASSQDFVQPQHF
TRBJ2-5	NA	TRBV14	CASSQEWPSQTQYF
TRBJ2-7	NA	TRBV5-5	CASSLLTLLYEQYF
TRBJ2-7	TRBD1	TRBV20-1	CSAREELKPGQGSWEQYF
TRBJ2-7	NA	TRBV7-9	CASSLENLEYEQYF